The present T cell receptor beta chain was sequenced within a study of control samples from healthy donors and cancer patients. Measured with immunoSEQ multiplex PCR; TCRdb has only the in-frame clones, and not every one. The profile covers approximately 98,000 clones, with roughly four fifths appearing a single time and around 6.6% taken by the ten largest. This clone has just a few counts. The germline V gene encodes CDR1 SGHAT and CDR2 FQNNGV. V shed 1 base and J shed 0 bases, with 7 bases lying between them. The CDR3 loop spans 14 amino acids. Sequencing was performed on blood. V is TRBV11-2 and J is TRBJ2-7, with D uncertain. The sequence was collected from a man between 18 and 29 years old in good health. In DNA form, the CDR3 reads TGTGCCAGCAGCTTAGCGACGGTCTCCTACGAGCAGTACTTC. This gives the protein CASSLATVSYEQYF.